This T cell receptor (beta chain) was obtained from a study of vaccination and CD4 T cells after COVID-19. For the study at large: Two doses of either BNT162b2 or mRNA-1273 vaccine went to participants.

In the case of this clonotype: The antigen is undetermined.

The CDR3 loop spans 16 amino acids. The V gene end was trimmed by 3 bases and the J gene end by 5 bases; junction bases not matched to a gene: 9. Germline V gene data show CDR1 as WNHNN and CDR2 as SYGVQD (reference sequence). Sequence data for DNA of cultured CD4+ T cells were generated by the Oncomine TCR Beta short-read assay. It was from cultured CD4+ T cells that genomic DNA was extracted. From the PCR reads, TCRdb called clonotypes with MiXCR, one entry per CDR3 protein. Seen here are 15,000 to 25,000 distinct CDR3 sequences, roughly half observed once, and the top ten hold 8% to 10%. As for treatment: roughly 10-day PBMC culture with coronavirus spike peptide pools or control peptides (ViraFEST assay).

The chain uses TRBV10-1 and TRBJ2-7; 11 bases line up with TRBD2. The sequence was obtained from a human donor who had recovered from COVID-19. The specimen sequenced was CD4+ T cells from blood, cultured in vitro. The chain's CDR3 is CASSDSRLAGSDEQYF. DNA of the CDR3: TGCGCCAGCAGTGACTCCCGACTAGCGGGGAGCGACGAGCAGTACTTC.